Listed below are T cell receptor beta chains from one sample, sequenced in a study of T cells in Graves' hyperthyroidism and ophthalmopathy. TCRdb re-analysed the multiplex PCR reads in MiXCR, keeping a single row per CDR3 protein. The table has 470,000 or so distinct CDR3 sequences, 20% to 25% seen once; the top ten hold around a quarter. The specimen sequenced was blood. These receptors originate from a man younger than 35 with Graves' hyperthyroidism. Each CDR3 is given without its conserved first and last residue. Each record gives: CDR3 length, V gene, CDR3 protein.

len: 12; v_gene: TRBV28; CDR3aa: ASALLEGNTEAF
len: 16; v_gene: TRBV6-2/TRBV6-3; CDR3aa: ASRNTGIVPYSNQPQH
len: 12; v_gene: TRBV14; CDR3aa: ASSQQALNTEAF
len: 12; v_gene: TRBV20-1; CDR3aa: SARVPDSPYEQY
len: 13; v_gene: TRBV4-1; CDR3aa: ASSQEGAGNQPQH
len: 14; v_gene: TRBV10-3; CDR3aa: AISESEGRNTGELF
len: 13; v_gene: TRBV7-8; CDR3aa: ASSLVRQGKKTQY
len: 9; v_gene: TRBV29-1; CDR3aa: SVERAYEQY
len: 12; v_gene: TRBV12-3/TRBV12-4; CDR3aa: ASSLRGNNYGYT
len: 13; v_gene: TRBV5-1; CDR3aa: ASSLGQGMNTEAF
len: 12; v_gene: TRBV2; CDR3aa: ASSQAGPAGGQH
len: 10; v_gene: TRBV2; CDR3aa: ASTGATYEQY
len: 14; v_gene: TRBV19; CDR3aa: ASSMTPGLVMTEQY
len: 13; v_gene: TRBV6-1; CDR3aa: ASSETGGINQPQH
len: 11; v_gene: TRBV6-5; CDR3aa: ASSSTEDYEQY
len: 10; v_gene: TRBV28; CDR3aa: ASSVTIYEQY
len: 13; v_gene: TRBV6-2/TRBV6-3; CDR3aa: ASSSEGIIYNEQF
len: 15; v_gene: TRBV28; CDR3aa: ASSKGASGGAFETQY
len: 13; v_gene: TRBV9; CDR3aa: ASSVGPGVATEAF
len: 15; v_gene: TRBV11-2; CDR3aa: ASSLNGGQSPRYGYT
len: 13; v_gene: TRBV19; CDR3aa: ASSVWTDSNQPQH
len: 12; v_gene: TRBV6-5; CDR3aa: ASSYGKANTEAF